This TCR beta chain emerged from a study of OX40 agonist ivuxolimab in advanced cancers. For the study at large: All patients had ivuxolimab intravenously every 2 weeks at 0.01 to 10 mg/kg. Checkpoint inhibitors had been given previously to roughly 40% of patients.

Whole-study results and caveats: The specificity for antigen of the expanded peripheral T cells was not determined.

This CDR3 has 14 amino acids. V lost 3 bases, J lost 1 base, and 8 bases lay in between. Per the germline V gene, CDR1 is LNHDA and CDR2 is SQIVND (reference sequence). About this clone: Its antigen is currently unknown.

Measured with immunoSEQ multiplex PCR; TCRdb has only the in-frame clones, and not every one. Seen here are approximately 50,000 clones, roughly 93% observed once, and the top ten hold approximately 20%. The rearrangement links TRBV19 to TRBJ2-3; D gene unclear. The sample was CD4+ or CD8+ T cells sorted from blood, taken in a trial of the OX40 agonist ivuxolimab. The TCR comes from an adult with an advanced solid tumor such as melanoma, head and neck, liver or kidney cancer. The CDR3 protein is CASSMWVGTDTQYF. CDR3 sequence (DNA): TGTGCCAGTAGTATGTGGGTAGGCACAGATACGCAGTATTTT.